A selection of T cell receptor beta chains follows, all from one sample in a study of blood T cell repertoires in COVID-19. Data came from immunoSEQ multiplex PCR; TCRdb stores just in-frame clones and leaves some out. The sample shows around 200,000 clones, 80% to 90% of them seen only once. Sequences were obtained from peripheral blood. The receptors derive from a man in his sixties with acute or convalescent COVID-19. The CDR3 runs from the conserved cysteine through the conserved F or W. D genes are given only for firm matches. Size is omitted from some rows. Given values are once, few, many or a class for expanded clones.

D	V	J	size	CDR3	DNA
NA	TRBV2	TRBJ1-4	NA	CASNEAGPREKLFF	TGTGCCAGCAACGAGGCAGGGCCTAGGGAAAAACTGTTTTTT
NA	TRBV19	TRBJ1-1	NA	CASSIGAQRTWNTEAFF	TGTGCCAGTAGTATAGGGGCCCAGAGAACGTGGAACACTGAAGCTTTCTTT
NA	TRBV18	TRBJ1-1	NA	CASSPWGPNTEAFF	TGTGCCAGCTCACCATGGGGGCCTAACACTGAAGCTTTCTTT
TRBD1	TRBV5-1	TRBJ1-4	NA	CASSRQGLATNEKLFF	TGCGCCAGCAGCAGACAGGGACTAGCAACTAATGAAAAACTGTTTTTT
NA	TRBV6-6	TRBJ2-1	once	CASKLAFNEQFF	TGTGCCAGCAAACTAGCATTCAATGAGCAGTTCTTC
NA	TRBV7-8	TRBJ2-1	NA	CASSLGRLPSYNEQFF	TGTGCCAGCAGCTTAGGCAGACTACCTTCCTACAATGAGCAGTTCTTC
NA	TRBV27	TRBJ2-7	few	CASSSGRGSYEQYF	TGTGCCAGCAGTAGCGGTCGCGGCTCCTACGAGCAGTACTTC
NA	TRBV6-1	TRBJ2-4	few	CASSEISGNIQYF	TGTGCCAGCAGTGAAATTTCGGGAAACATTCAGTACTTC
NA	TRBV7-2	TRBJ2-3	NA	CASSLAPTADTQYF	TGTGCCAGCAGCTTAGCTCCGACAGCAGATACGCAGTATTTT
TRBD1	TRBV4-1	TRBJ1-6	once	CASSQDQDRGWSPLHF	TGCGCCAGCAGCCAAGATCAGGACAGGGGATGGTCACCCCTCCACTTT
TRBD1	TRBV19	TRBJ1-2	NA	CASSHGTVSSPYGYTF	TGTGCCAGTAGTCACGGGACAGTCTCATCCCCTTATGGCTACACCTTC
TRBD2	TRBV4-2	TRBJ2-3	NA	CASSTTSSGKSTDTQYF	TGTGCCAGCAGCACCACTTCTAGCGGCAAATCCACAGATACGCAGTATTTT
TRBD2	TRBV7-9	TRBJ2-1	NA	CASSYGLAKIKWDEQFF	TGTGCCAGCAGCTATGGACTAGCGAAAATCAAGTGGGATGAGCAGTTCTTC
TRBD1	TRBV28	TRBJ1-4	NA	CATTTGGIATNEKLFF	TGTGCTACGACGACAGGGGGCATCGCAACTAATGAAAAACTGTTTTTT
TRBD1	TRBV18	TRBJ1-5	NA	CASSVDRGGNQPQHF	TGTGCCAGCTCCGTTGACAGGGGGGGCAATCAGCCCCAGCATTTT
TRBD2	TRBV19	TRBJ2-1	NA	CASSASGTSYNEQFF	TGTGCCAGTAGTGCTAGCGGGACATCCTACAATGAGCAGTTCTTC
NA	TRBV3-1/TRBV3-2	TRBJ2-7	NA	CASSQAAGKTYEQYF	TGTGCCAGCAGCCAAGCGGCAGGGAAGACCTACGAGCAGTACTTC
TRBD2	TRBV5-6	TRBJ2-1	few	CASSPDSGAYNEQFF	TGTGCCAGCAGCCCTGATAGCGGGGCCTACAATGAGCAGTTCTTC
NA	TRBV6-5	TRBJ2-7	NA	CASSGQSGLSYEQYF	TGTGCCAGCAGCGGCCAAAGCGGGCTCTCCTACGAGCAGTACTTC
NA	TRBV9	TRBJ2-7	NA	CASSANPRGIHYEQYF	TGTGCCAGCAGCGCGAACCCCCGGGGTATACATTACGAGCAGTACTTC
NA	TRBV6-2/TRBV6-3	TRBJ1-5	NA	CASSYDGNQPQHF	TGTGCCAGCAGTTATGACGGGAATCAGCCCCAGCATTTT
TRBD1	TRBV27	TRBJ1-5	NA	CASSSRDSFNQPQHF	TGTGCCAGCAGTTCCCGGGACAGCTTCAATCAGCCCCAGCATTTT
TRBD2	TRBV19	TRBJ2-1	NA	CATDPSGSGNEQFF	TGTGCCACCGACCCTAGCGGGAGCGGCAATGAGCAGTTCTTC
TRBD2	TRBV9	TRBJ2-3	NA	CASSPVGGTDTQYF	TGTGCCAGCAGCCCGGTGGGGGGGACAGATACGCAGTATTTT
NA	TRBV9	TRBJ1-4	NA	CASSVGQGGEKLFF	TGTGCCAGCAGCGTAGGGCAGGGTGGTGAAAAACTGTTTTTT
TRBD2	TRBV11-2	TRBJ2-7	NA	CASSADHGTSAYEQYF	TGTGCCAGCAGCGCTGACCACGGGACTAGCGCCTACGAGCAGTACTTC
TRBD1	TRBV19	TRBJ1-5	once	CASSSWTGGLGQPQHF	TGTGCCAGTAGTTCCTGGACAGGGGGCCTCGGTCAGCCCCAGCATTTT
NA	TRBV6-1	TRBJ2-3	NA	CASSESLATDTQYF	TGTGCCAGCAGTGAATCTCTAGCTACAGATACGCAGTATTTT
NA	TRBV6-5	TRBJ1-6	NA	CASSYRQQNSPLHF	TGTGCCAGCAGTTACCGACAGCAGAATTCACCCCTCCACTTT
NA	TRBV2	TRBJ1-1	NA	CASNPQGIGTEAFF	TGTGCCAGCAACCCACAGGGCATTGGCACTGAAGCTTTCTTT
TRBD2	TRBV7-3	TRBJ2-5	NA	CASSLGSGRLETQYF	TGTGCCAGCAGCCTGGGTAGCGGGAGGTTAGAGACCCAGTACTTC
TRBD1	TRBV6-6	TRBJ1-6	NA	CASNMGQIVNSPLHF	TGTGCCAGCAATATGGGACAGATAGTTAATTCACCCCTCCACTTT
NA	TRBV27	TRBJ2-2	NA	CASSLMHTTGGPGELFF	TGTGCCAGCAGTTTAATGCACACTACCGGGGGTCCCGGGGAGCTGTTTTTT
NA	TRBV9	TRBJ1-2	NA	CASSPGGYGYTF	TGTGCCAGCAGCCCCGGCGGGTATGGCTACACCTTC
NA	TRBV27	TRBJ1-4	NA	CASSPLKGVANEKLFF	TGTGCCAGCAGTCCCCTGAAGGGGGTGGCTAATGAAAAACTGTTTTTT
NA	TRBV4-1	TRBJ2-3	NA	CASSQVGPRADTQYF	TGCGCCAGCAGCCAAGTGGGTCCCAGGGCAGATACGCAGTATTTT
NA	TRBV19	TRBJ2-7	NA	CARNTGTYEQYF	TGTGCCAGGAATACAGGGACCTACGAGCAGTACTTC
NA	TRBV6-6	TRBJ2-7	few	CASKASYEQYF	TGTGCCAGTAAGGCTAGCTACGAGCAGTACTTC
NA	TRBV19	TRBJ1-5	NA	CASSIGGTKINQPQHF	TGTGCCAGTAGTATCGGCGGGACTAAAATAAATCAGCCCCAGCATTTT
TRBD2	TRBV6-2/TRBV6-3	TRBJ2-2	NA	CASSYPGLAGPAGELFF	TGTGCCAGCAGTTACCCGGGACTAGCGGGACCCGCCGGGGAGCTGTTTTTT